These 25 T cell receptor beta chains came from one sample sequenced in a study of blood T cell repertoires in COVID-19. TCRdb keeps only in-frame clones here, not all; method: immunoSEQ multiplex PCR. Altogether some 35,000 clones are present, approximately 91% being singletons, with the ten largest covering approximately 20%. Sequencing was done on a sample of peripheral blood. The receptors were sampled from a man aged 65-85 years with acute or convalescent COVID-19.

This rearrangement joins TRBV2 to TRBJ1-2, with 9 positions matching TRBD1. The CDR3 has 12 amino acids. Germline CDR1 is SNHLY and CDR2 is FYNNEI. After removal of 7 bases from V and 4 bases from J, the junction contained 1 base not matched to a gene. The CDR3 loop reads CASKGQGYGYTF. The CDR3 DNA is TGTGCCAGCAAGGGACAGGGCTATGGCTACACCTTC.

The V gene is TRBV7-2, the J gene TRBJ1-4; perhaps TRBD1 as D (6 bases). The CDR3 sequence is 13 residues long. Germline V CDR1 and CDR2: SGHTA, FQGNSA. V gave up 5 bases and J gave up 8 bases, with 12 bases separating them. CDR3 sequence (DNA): TGTGCCAGCAGCCCGGGGACAACCGAAAAACTGTTTTTT. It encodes CASSPGTTEKLFF.

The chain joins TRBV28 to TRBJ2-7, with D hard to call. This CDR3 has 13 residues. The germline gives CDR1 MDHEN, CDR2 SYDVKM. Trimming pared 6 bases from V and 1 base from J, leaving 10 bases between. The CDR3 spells CASSHGSSYEQYF. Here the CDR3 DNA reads TGTGCCAGCAGCCACGGGTCTTCCTACGAGCAGTACTTC.

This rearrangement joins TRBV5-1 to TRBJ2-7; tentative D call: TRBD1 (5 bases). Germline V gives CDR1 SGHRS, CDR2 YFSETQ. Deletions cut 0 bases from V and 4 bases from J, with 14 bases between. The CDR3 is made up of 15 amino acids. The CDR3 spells CASSLAQSGKYEQYF. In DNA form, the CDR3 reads TGCGCCAGCAGCTTGGCCCAGTCAGGGAAGTACGAGCAGTACTTC. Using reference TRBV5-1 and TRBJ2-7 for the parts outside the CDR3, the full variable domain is KAGVTQTPRYLIKTRGQQVTLSCSPISGHRSVSWYQQTPGQGLQFLFEYFSETQRNKGNFPGRFSGRQFSNSRSEMNVSTLELGDSALYLCASSLAQSGKYEQYFGPGTRLTVT.

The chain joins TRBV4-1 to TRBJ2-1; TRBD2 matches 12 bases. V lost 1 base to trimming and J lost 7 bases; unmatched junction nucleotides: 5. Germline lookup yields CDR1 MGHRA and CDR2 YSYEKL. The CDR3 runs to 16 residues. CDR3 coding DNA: TGCGCCAGCAGCCAAGTTGGACTAGCGGGAATTAATGAGCAGTTCTTC. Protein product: CASSQVGLAGINEQFF.

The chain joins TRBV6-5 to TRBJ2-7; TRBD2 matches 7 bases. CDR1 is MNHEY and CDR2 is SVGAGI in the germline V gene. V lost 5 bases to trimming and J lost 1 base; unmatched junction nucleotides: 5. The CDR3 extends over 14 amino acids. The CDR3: CASSKRGLSYEQYF. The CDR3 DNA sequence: TGTGCCAGCAGTAAGCGGGGCCTTTCCTACGAGCAGTACTTC.

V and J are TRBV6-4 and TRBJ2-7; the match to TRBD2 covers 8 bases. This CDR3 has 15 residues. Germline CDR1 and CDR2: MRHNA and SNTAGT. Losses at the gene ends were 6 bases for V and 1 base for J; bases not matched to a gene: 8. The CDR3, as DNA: TGTGCCAGCAGGGCAGGGACTAGATTTTCCTACGAGCAGTACTTC. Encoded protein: CASRAGTRFSYEQYF.

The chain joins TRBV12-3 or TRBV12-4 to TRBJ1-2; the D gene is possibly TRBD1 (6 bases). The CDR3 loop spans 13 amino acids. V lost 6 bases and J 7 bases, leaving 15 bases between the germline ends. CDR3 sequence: CASRRTAASGYTF. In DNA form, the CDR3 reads TGTGCCAGCAGGCGGACAGCGGCTAGTGGCTACACCTTC.

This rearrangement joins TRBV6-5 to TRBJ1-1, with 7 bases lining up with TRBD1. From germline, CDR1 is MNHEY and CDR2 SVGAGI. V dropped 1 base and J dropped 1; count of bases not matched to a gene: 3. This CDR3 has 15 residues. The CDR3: CASSYLGTANTEAFF. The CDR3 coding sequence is TGTGCCAGCAGTTACTTAGGGACAGCGAACACTGAAGCTTTCTTT.

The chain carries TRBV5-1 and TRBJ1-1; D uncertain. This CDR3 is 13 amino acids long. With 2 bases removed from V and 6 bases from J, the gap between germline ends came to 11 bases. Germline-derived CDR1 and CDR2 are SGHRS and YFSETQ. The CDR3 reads CASSFGVEAEAFF. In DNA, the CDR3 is TGCGCCAGCAGCTTCGGGGTAGAGGCTGAAGCTTTCTTT.

CDR3 bases: TGTGCCAGCAGCGAGACCCGGGACACTGAAGCTTTCTTT. Translated, it gives CASSETRDTEAFF. The J gene is TRBJ1-1, the V gene TRBV9; D is unclear. Trimming cost V 3 bases and J 3 bases, with 9 bases left between them. There are 13 residues in the CDR3. Germline-derived CDR1 and CDR2 are SGDLS and YYNGEE.

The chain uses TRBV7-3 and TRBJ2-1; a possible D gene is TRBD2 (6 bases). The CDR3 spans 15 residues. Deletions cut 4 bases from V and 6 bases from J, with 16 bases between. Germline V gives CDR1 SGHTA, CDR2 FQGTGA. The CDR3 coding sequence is TGTGCCAGCAGCTCGCTAGCGCCGCCGGGCAATGAGCAGTTCTTC. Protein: CASSSLAPPGNEQFF.

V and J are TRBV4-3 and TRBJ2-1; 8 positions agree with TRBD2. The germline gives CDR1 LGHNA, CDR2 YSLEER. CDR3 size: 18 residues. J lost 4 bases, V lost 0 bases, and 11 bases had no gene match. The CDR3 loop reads CASSQDPVVAGIYNEQFF. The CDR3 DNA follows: TGCGCCAGCAGCCAAGATCCAGTGGTAGCGGGGATATACAATGAGCAGTTCTTC.

CDR3 in amino acids: CASSLAILAGGPRDEQFF. CDR3 DNA: TGTGCCAGCAGCTTAGCGATTCTAGCGGGAGGGCCGAGGGATGAGCAGTTCTTC. The chain recombines TRBV7-2 with TRBJ2-1, with 12 positions matching TRBD2. The CDR3 has 18 amino acids. Germline loops: CDR1 SGHTA, CDR2 FQGNSA. The V gene end was trimmed by 0 bases and the J gene end by 8 bases; junction bases not matched to a gene: 11.

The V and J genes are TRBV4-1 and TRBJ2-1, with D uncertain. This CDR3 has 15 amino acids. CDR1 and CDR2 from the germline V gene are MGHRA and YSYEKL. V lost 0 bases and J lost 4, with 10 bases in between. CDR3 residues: CASSQEAQRYNEQFF. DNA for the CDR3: TGCGCCAGCAGCCAAGAGGCACAGAGATACAATGAGCAGTTCTTC.

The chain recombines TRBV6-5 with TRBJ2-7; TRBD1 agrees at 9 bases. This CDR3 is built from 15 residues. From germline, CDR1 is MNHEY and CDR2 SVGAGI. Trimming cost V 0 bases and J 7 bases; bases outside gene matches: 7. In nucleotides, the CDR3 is TGTGCCAGCAGTTACTCTGGGACAGGGCGGCAAGAGCAGTACTTC. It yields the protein CASSYSGTGRQEQYF.

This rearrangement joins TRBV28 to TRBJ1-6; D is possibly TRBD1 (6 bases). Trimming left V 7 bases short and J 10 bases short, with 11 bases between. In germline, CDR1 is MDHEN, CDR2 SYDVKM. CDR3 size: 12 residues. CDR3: CASNRVESPLHF. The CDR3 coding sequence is TGTGCCAGCAACAGGGTAGAATCACCCCTCCACTTT.

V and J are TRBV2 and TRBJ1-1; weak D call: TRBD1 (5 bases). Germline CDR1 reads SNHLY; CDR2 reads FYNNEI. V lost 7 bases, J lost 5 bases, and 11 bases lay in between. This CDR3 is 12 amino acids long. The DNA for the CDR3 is TGTGCCAGCATCAGGGAAGTGACTGAAGCTTTCTTT. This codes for CASIREVTEAFF.

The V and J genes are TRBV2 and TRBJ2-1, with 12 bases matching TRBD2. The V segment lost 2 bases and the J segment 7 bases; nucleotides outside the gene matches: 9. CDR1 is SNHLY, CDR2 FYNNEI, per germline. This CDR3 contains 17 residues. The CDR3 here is CASSEPATSGSVNEQFF. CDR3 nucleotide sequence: TGTGCCAGCAGTGAACCGGCGACTAGCGGGAGTGTTAATGAGCAGTTCTTC.

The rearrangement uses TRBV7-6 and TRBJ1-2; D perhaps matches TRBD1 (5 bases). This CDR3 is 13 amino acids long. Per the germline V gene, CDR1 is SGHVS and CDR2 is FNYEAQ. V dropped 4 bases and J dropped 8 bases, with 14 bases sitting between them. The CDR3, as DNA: TGTGCCAGCAGCTCTCAGGGTCCGACGGGCTACACCTTC. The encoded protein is CASSSQGPTGYTF.

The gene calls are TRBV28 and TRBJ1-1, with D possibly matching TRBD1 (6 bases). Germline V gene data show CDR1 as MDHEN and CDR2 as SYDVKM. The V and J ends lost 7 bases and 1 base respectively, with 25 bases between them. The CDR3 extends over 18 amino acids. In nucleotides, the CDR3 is TGTGCCAGCAAGAATACAAGGGGGATAAAGATAAAGAACACTGAAGCTTTCTTT. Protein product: CASKNTRGIKIKNTEAFF.

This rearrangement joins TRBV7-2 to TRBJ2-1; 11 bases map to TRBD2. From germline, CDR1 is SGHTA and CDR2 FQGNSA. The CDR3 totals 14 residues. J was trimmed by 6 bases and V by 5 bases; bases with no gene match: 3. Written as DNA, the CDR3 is TGTGCCAGCAGCCCCGGACTAGCGGGCAATGAGCAGTTCTTC. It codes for CASSPGLAGNEQFF.

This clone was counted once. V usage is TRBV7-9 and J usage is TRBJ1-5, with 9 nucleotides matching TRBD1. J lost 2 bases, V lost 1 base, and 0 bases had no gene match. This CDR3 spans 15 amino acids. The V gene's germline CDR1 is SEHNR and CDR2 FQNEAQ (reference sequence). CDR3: CASSLGTGGNQPQHF. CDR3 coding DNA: TGTGCCAGCAGCTTAGGGACAGGGGGCAATCAGCCCCAGCATTTT. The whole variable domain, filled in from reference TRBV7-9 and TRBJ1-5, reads DTGVSQNPRHKITKRGQNVTFRCDPISEHNRLYWYRQTLGQGPEFLTYFQNEAQLEKSRLLSDRFSAERPKGSFSTLEIQRTEQGDSAMYLCASSLGTGGNQPQHFGDGTRLSIL.

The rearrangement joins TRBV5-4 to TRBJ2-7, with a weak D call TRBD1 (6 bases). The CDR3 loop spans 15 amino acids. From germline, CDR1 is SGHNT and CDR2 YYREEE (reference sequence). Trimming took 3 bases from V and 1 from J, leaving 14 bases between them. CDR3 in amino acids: CASSSGAILSYEQYF. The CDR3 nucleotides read TGTGCCAGCAGCTCAGGGGCTATACTGTCCTACGAGCAGTACTTC.

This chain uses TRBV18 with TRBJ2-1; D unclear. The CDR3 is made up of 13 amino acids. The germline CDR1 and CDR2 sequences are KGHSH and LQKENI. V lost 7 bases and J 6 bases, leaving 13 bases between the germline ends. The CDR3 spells CASFSTRINEQFF. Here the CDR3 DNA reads TGTGCCAGCTTTTCGACTCGGATCAATGAGCAGTTCTTC.